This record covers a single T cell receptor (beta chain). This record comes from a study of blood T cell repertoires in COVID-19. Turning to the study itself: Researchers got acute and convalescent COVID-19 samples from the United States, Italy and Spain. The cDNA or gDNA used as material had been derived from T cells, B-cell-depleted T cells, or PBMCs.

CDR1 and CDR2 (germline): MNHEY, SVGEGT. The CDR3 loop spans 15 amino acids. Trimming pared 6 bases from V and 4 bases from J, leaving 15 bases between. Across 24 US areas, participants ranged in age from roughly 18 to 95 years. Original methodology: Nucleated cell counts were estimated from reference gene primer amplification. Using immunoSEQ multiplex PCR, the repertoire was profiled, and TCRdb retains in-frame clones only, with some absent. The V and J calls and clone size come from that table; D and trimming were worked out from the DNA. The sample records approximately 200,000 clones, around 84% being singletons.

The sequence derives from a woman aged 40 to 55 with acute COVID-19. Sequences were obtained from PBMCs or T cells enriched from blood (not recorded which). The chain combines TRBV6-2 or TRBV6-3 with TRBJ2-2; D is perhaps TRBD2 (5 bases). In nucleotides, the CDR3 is TGTGCCAGCAGCTCCGAGGGCCGACTCACCGGGGAGCTGTTTTTT. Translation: CASSSEGRLTGELFF.